This TCR beta chain was sequenced during a study of cytomegalovirus exposure and HLA in healthy donors. At the level of the study: Some 77 million unique TCRs from HLA-typed donors were held in an early release of data.

Germline V gives CDR1 MNHNY, CDR2 SVGAGI (reference sequence). The CDR3 totals 16 residues. V dropped 4 bases and J dropped 3; count of bases not matched to a gene: 6. Primers for the PCR totalled 60 Vbeta and 13 Jbeta. Sequencing was performed with immunoSEQ multiplex PCR; in TCRdb, only in-frame clones are kept and a portion is missing. This sample's table reports about 46,000 clones. Sequencing input: PBMCs. This sequence joins TRBV6-6 and TRBJ2-3; TRBD1 matches at 11 bases. The clonotype originates from a middle-aged woman in good health and CMV-seronegative. The CDR3 loop reads CASSWDRGGGTDTQYF. DNA of the CDR3: TGTGCCAGCAGTTGGGACAGGGGGGGAGGTACAGATACGCAGTATTTT.